One sample yielded the 14 T cell receptor beta chains listed below, sequenced in a study of blood T cells in healthy people across ages. Combining a sample-barcoded 5' primer with a J-beta primer mix, a second PCR ran for 7 to 11 cycles. In TCRdb, the 5' RACE reads were re-called with MiXCR into one record per CDR3 protein. The sample consists of around 1,500,000 distinct CDR3 sequences, about 43% of them appearing once. Material: blood. The receptors here all came from a woman under 30 in good health.

The rearrangement links TRBV2 to TRBJ2-5; the match to TRBD2 covers 7 bases. The last part of the DNA fits TRBJ2-7 better; the J call may be wrong. CDR1 is SNHLY, CDR2 FYNNEI, per germline. CDR3 size: 12 residues. CDR3 in DNA: TGTGCCAGCTCAACGAGCGGGGTCGAGCAGTACTTC. It translates to CASSTSGVEQYF.

This chain joins TRBV9 and TRBJ2-1; D may match TRBD1 or TRBD2 (5 bases each). Germline V gene sequence: CDR1 SGDLS, CDR2 YYNGEE. The CDR3 has 14 amino acids. The V end was cut by 3 bases, the J end by 3 bases, with 10 bases between. CDR3 sequence reads: CASSAGDLYNEQFF. The DNA for the CDR3 is TGTGCCAGCAGCGCCGGGGACCTCTACAATGAGCAGTTCTTC. Based on the CDR3 plus reference TRBV9 and TRBJ2-1, the full variable domain is DSGVTQTPKHLITATGQRVTLRCSPRSGDLSVYWYQQSLDQGLQFLIQYYNGEERAKGNILERFSAQQFPDLHSELNLSSLELGDSALYFCASSAGDLYNEQFFGPGTRLTVL.

The chain uses TRBV6-5 and TRBJ2-7; 9 positions match TRBD1. V shed 6 bases and J 7 bases; nucleotides not matched to a gene: 10. The CDR3 is made up of 14 amino acids. CDR1 MNHEY and CDR2 SVGAGI come from the germline V gene. CDR3 sequence reads: CASSYRGPKDEQYF. The CDR3 DNA is TGTGCCAGCAGCTACAGGGGGCCGAAGGATGAGCAGTACTTC.

This clonotype appeared a few times. The rearrangement joins TRBV12-5 to TRBJ1-2; D gene unclear. In germline, CDR1 is LGHNT, CDR2 FRNRAP. The CDR3 is 15 amino acids. Trimming removed 0 bases from V and 2 bases from J, with 10 bases in between. CDR3 nucleotide sequence: TGTGCTAGTGGTTTGGTTCCAGGTACAAACTATGGCTACACCTTC. Encoded protein: CASGLVPGTNYGYTF. Variable domain in full (rest from reference TRBV12-5 and TRBJ1-2): DARVTQTPRHKVTEMGQEVTMRCQPILGHNTVFWYRQTMMQGLELLAYFRNRAPLDDSGMPKDRFSAEMPDATLATLKIQPSEPRDSAVYFCASGLVPGTNYGYTFGSGTRLTVV.

Regarding this clonotype: Given a much more abundant clone one base away, this may be a read error. The rearrangement uses TRBV28 and TRBJ2-3, with D possibly matching TRBD2 (6 bases). CDR1 and CDR2 from the germline V gene are MDHEN and SYDVKM. Trimming took 5 bases from V and 2 from J, leaving 14 bases between them. CDR3 length: 15 residues. CDR3 in amino acids: CASSRPTRLTDTQYF. CDR3 nucleotides: TGTGCCAGCAGTCGACCGACTAGACTCACAGATACGCAGTATTTT.

J is TRBJ2-3 and V is TRBV25-1; TRBD2 is a possible D gene (5 bases). There are 14 residues in the CDR3. The germline gives CDR1 MGHDK, CDR2 SYGVNS. Trimming removed 3 bases at V and 4 bases at J, with 11 bases between. The CDR3 spells CASSELPRADTQYF. In DNA form, the CDR3 reads TGTGCCAGCAGTGAGCTACCGAGGGCAGATACGCAGTATTTT.

CDR3 protein: CSASATSGRDTQYF. The CDR3 DNA reads TGCAGTGCTAGCGCGACTAGCGGGAGAGATACGCAGTATTTT. The chain combines TRBV20-1 with TRBJ2-3, with TRBD2 matching over 12 bases. Germline lookup yields CDR1 DFQATT and CDR2 SNEGSKA (reference sequence). CDR3 length: 14 residues. V lost 3 bases and J lost 5; bases outside the gene matches: 3.

V usage is TRBV6-6 and J usage is TRBJ1-5, with D possibly TRBD1 on 5 matching bases. CDR1 is MNHNY and CDR2 is SVGAGI in the germline V gene (reference sequence). The CDR3 spans 15 residues. Trimming took 5 bases from V and 4 from J, leaving 15 bases between them. CDR3 region: CASSIRGNGNQPQHF. The CDR3 coding sequence is TGTGCCAGCAGTATCCGGGGGAATGGAAATCAGCCCCAGCATTTT.

The chain has TRBV4-1 and TRBJ2-3, with TRBD1 identical over 12 bases. Per germline, CDR1 MGHRA and CDR2 YSYEKL. This CDR3 is built from 17 residues. V shed 0 bases, J shed 2 bases, and the junction held 3 bases outside the gene matches. The CDR3, as DNA: TGCGCCAGCAGCCAAGAAGGGACAGGGGGCAACACAGATACGCAGTATTTT. The encoded protein is CASSQEGTGGNTDTQYF.

Notes on this clonotype: The junction shows a germline mismatch at one end, possibly a read error. V gene TRBV12-3 or TRBV12-4 combines with J gene TRBJ2-7, with 9 nucleotides matching TRBD1. CDR3 length equals 14 residues. The CDR3 nucleotides are TGTGCCAGCAGTCGACAGGGGGGAGACTACGAGCAGTGCTTC. Translated, it gives CASSRQGGDYEQCF.

This clonotype was detected only a few times. This chain joins TRBV20-1 and TRBJ2-7; D is ambiguous. The CDR3 length is 18 residues. Germline values: CDR1 DFQATT, CDR2 SNEGSKA (reference sequence). The germline V and J ends were trimmed by 0 bases and 1 base, with 22 bases remaining between them. The CDR3 reads CSARDPARHSPSSYEQYF. DNA for the CDR3: TGCAGTGCTAGAGACCCCGCGAGACACAGTCCTTCTTCCTACGAGCAGTACTTC.

The chain joins TRBV7-3 to TRBJ1-2; D uncertain. Trimming cost V 0 bases and J 8 bases, with 16 bases left between them. This CDR3 has 15 amino acids. CDR1 SGHTA and CDR2 FQGTGA come from the germline V gene. CDR3: CASSLTEGGGVGYTF. The CDR3 bases are TGTGCCAGCAGCTTAACAGAGGGCGGAGGAGTAGGCTACACCTTC.

This sequence joins TRBV20-1 and TRBJ1-2; the match to TRBD1 covers 10 bases. CDR1 and CDR2 from the germline V gene are DFQATT and SNEGSKA (reference sequence). The CDR3 totals 14 residues. Trimming cost V 1 base and J 8 bases; bases outside gene matches: 7. This CDR3 reads CSARGDRGVGGYTF. The DNA of the CDR3 is TGCAGTGCTAGAGGGGACAGGGGAGTCGGGGGCTACACCTTC.

The gene calls are TRBV4-1 and TRBJ2-2; D is ambiguous. The V gene lost 1 base and the J gene lost 6 bases, with 6 bases spanning the gap. Germline CDR1 is MGHRA and CDR2 is YSYEKL. This CDR3 comprises 13 residues. The CDR3 spells CASSQALPGELFF. The CDR3 DNA sequence: TGCGCCAGCAGCCAAGCTCTACCCGGGGAGCTGTTTTTT.